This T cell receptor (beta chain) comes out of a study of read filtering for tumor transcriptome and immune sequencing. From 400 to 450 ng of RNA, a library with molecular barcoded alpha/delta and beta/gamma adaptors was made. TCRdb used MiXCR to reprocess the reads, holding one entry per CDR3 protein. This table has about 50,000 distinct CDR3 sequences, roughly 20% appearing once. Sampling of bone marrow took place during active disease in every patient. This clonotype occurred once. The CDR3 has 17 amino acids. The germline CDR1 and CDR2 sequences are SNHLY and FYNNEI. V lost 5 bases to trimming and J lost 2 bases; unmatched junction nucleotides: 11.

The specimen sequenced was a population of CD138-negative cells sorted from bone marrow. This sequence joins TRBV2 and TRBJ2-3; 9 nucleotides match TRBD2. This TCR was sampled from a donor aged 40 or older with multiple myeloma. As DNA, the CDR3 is TGTGCCAGCAGTAAAGGGGTAGCGGGGGCCATCACAGATACGCAGTATTTT. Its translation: CASSKGVAGAITDTQYF.